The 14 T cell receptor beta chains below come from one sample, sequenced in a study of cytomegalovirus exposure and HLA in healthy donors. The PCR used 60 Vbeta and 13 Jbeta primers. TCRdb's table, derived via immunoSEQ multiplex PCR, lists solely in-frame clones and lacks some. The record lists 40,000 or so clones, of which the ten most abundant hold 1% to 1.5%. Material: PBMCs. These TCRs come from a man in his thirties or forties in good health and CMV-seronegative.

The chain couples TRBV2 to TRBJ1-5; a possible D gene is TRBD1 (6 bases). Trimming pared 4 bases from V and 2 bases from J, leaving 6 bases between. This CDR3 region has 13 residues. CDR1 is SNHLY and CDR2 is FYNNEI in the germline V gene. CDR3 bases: TGTGCCAGCAGTGGGACAGGCAATCAGCCCCAGCATTTT. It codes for CASSGTGNQPQHF.

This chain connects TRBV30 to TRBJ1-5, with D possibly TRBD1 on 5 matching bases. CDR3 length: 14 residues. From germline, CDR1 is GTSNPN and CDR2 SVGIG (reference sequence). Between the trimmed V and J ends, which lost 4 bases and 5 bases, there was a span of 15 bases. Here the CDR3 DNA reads TGTGCCTGGAAGGGCGGGGCGGTGGATCAGCCCCAGCATTTT. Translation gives CAWKGGAVDQPQHF. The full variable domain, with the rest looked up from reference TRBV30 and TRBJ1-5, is SQTIHQWPATLVQPVGSPLSLECTVEGTSNPNLYWYRQAAGRGLQLLFYSVGIGQISSEVPQNLSASRPQDRQFILSSKKLLLSDSGFYLCAWKGGAVDQPQHFGDGTRLSIL.

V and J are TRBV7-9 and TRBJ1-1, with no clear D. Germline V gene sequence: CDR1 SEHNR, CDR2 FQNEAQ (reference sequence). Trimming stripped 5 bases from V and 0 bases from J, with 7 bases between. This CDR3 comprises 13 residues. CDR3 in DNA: TGTGCCAGCAGCAGACAATTGAACACTGAAGCTTTCTTT. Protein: CASSRQLNTEAFF.

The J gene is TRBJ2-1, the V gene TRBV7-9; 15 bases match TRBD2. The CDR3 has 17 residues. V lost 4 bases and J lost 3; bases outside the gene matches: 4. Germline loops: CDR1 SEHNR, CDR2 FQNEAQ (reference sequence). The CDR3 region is CASSSGLAGGLYNEQFF. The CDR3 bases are TGTGCCAGCAGCTCAGGACTAGCGGGAGGGCTCTACAATGAGCAGTTCTTC. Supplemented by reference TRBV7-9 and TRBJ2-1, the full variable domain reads DTGVSQNPRHKITKRGQNVTFRCDPISEHNRLYWYRQTLGQGPEFLTYFQNEAQLEKSRLLSDRFSAERPKGSFSTLEIQRTEQGDSAMYLCASSSGLAGGLYNEQFFGPGTRLTVL.

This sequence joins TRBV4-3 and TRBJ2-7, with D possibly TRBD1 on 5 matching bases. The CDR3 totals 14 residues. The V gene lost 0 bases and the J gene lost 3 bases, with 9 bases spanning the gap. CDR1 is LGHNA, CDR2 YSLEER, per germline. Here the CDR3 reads CASSQDPGNYEQYF. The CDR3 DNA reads TGCGCCAGCAGCCAAGATCCAGGGAACTACGAGCAGTACTTC.

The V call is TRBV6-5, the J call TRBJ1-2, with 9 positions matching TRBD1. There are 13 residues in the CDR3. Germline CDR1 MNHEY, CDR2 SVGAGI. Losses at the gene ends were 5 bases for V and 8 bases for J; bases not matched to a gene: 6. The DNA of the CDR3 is TGTGCCAGCAGTCCCGGACAGGGGAACGGCTACACCTTC. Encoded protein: CASSPGQGNGYTF.

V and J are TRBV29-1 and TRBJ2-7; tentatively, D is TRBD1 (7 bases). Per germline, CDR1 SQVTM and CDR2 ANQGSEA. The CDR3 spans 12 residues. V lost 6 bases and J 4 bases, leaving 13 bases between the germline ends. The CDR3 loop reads CSVGSGGYEQYF. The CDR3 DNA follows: TGCAGCGTAGGGTCAGGGGGGTACGAGCAGTACTTC.

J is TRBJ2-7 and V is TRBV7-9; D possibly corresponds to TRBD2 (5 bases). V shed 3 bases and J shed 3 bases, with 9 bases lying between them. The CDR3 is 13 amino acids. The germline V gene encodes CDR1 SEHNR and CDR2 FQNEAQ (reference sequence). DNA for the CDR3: TGTGCCAGCAGCTTTGCTAGCAGCTACGAGCAGTACTTC. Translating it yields CASSFASSYEQYF.

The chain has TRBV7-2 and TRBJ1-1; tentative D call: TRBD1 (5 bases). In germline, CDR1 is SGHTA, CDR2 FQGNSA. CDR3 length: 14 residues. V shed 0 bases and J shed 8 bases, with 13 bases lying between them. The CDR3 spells CASSLAFRDNEAFF. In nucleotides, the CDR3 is TGTGCCAGCAGCTTAGCTTTCAGGGATAACGAAGCTTTCTTT.

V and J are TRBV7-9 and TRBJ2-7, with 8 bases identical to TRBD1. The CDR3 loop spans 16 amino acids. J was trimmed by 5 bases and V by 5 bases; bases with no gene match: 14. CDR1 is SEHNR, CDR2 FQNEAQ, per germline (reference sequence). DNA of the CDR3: TGTGCCAGCAGCCTCACCCGTGGGACAGGAGTTGACGAGCAGTACTTC. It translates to CASSLTRGTGVDEQYF.

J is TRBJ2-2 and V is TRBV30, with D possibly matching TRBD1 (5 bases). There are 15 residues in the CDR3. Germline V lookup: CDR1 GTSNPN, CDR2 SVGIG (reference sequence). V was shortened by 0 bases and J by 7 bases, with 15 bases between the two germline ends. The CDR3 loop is CAWSVRSRAHGELFF. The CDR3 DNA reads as TGTGCCTGGAGTGTACGGAGCAGGGCCCACGGGGAGCTGTTTTTT.

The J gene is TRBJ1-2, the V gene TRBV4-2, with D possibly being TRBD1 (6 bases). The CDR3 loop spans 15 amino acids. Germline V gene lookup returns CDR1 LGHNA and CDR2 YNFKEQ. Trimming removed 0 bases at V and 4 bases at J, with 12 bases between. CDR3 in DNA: TGTGCCAGCAGCCAAGATGCGGGGGGCCGCTATGGCTACACCTTC. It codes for CASSQDAGGRYGYTF.

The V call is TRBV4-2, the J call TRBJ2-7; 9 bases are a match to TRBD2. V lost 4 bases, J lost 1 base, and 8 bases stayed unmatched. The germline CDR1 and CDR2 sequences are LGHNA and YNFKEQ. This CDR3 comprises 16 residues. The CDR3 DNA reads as TGTGCCAGCAGCCGCCGCGGCGGGAGGGGATCCTACGAGCAGTACTTC. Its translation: CASSRRGGRGSYEQYF.

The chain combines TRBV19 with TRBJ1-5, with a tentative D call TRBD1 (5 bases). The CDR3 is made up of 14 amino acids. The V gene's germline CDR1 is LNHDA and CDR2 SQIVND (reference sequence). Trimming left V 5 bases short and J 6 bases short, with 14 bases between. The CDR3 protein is CASSSTGVGQPQHF. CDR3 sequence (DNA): TGTGCCAGTAGTTCTACAGGAGTCGGTCAGCCCCAGCATTTT.